Presented here are 27 T cell receptor beta chains from one specimen sequenced in a study of blood T cell repertoires in COVID-19. Sequencing used immunoSEQ multiplex PCR; TCRdb keeps in-frame clones, though not all of them. The table includes 200,000 to 250,000 clones, more than 75% detected once. Sequenced sample: peripheral blood. The receptors here all came from a woman between 40 and 50 years old with acute or convalescent COVID-19.

This clone came up a few times. The chain joins TRBV19 to TRBJ2-7; unclear D gene. The CDR3 has 13 amino acids. Germline assignment: CDR1 LNHDA and CDR2 SQIVND (reference sequence). V was shortened by 5 bases and J by 0 bases, with 8 bases between the two germline ends. CDR3: CASSSISSYEQYF. As DNA, the CDR3 is TGTGCCAGTAGTTCTATAAGCTCCTACGAGCAGTACTTC.

The V call is TRBV18, the J call TRBJ2-1, with 11 positions matching TRBD1. V shed 5 bases, J shed 7 bases, and the junction held 4 bases outside the gene matches. Germline-derived CDR1 and CDR2 are KGHSH and LQKENI. The CDR3 runs 14 residues. The CDR3 DNA reads TGTGCCAGCTCAACGGGACAGGGGGTAAATGAGCAGTTCTTC. Encoded protein: CASSTGQGVNEQFF.

V gene TRBV29-1 combines with J gene TRBJ1-4; 8 bases line up with TRBD1. The V gene's germline CDR1 is SQVTM and CDR2 ANQGSEA. V lost 1 base, J lost 6 bases, and 1 base stayed unmatched. The CDR3 has 13 residues. The CDR3 DNA is TGCAGCGTTGAAGCAGGGGGCGATGAAAAACTGTTTTTT. This encodes CSVEAGGDEKLFF.

Concerning this clone: Other DNA sequences of this sample code for an identical CDR3. The chain links TRBV5-1 to TRBJ1-2, with 9 positions matching TRBD1. This CDR3 region has 14 residues. The germline CDR1 and CDR2 sequences are SGHRS and YFSETQ. V gave up 4 bases and J gave up 2 bases; unmatched junction bases: 3. The CDR3 coding sequence is TGCGCCAGCAGCCTAGGACAGGGGAACTATGGCTACACCTTC. Amino acids: CASSLGQGNYGYTF.

This sequence joins TRBV19 and TRBJ2-3; 14 bases map to TRBD2. This CDR3 spans 16 amino acids. Germline V lookup: CDR1 LNHDA, CDR2 SQIVND (reference sequence). V shed 4 bases and J 4 bases; nucleotides not matched to a gene: 4. For the CDR3, the DNA is TGTGCCAGTAGTACCGGGACTAGCGGGGGCGCAGATACGCAGTATTTT. Protein sequence: CASSTGTSGGADTQYF.

V is TRBV3-1 (or the pseudogene TRBV3-2) and J is TRBJ1-2, with TRBD1 matching over 10 bases. Trimming at V came to 5 bases and at J to 4 bases, leaving 4 bases not matched to a gene. The CDR3 length is 14 residues. CDR1 is LGHDT, CDR2 YNNKEL, per germline (reference sequence). This CDR3 reads CASSGGTGVYGYTF. CDR3 sequence (DNA): TGTGCCAGCAGCGGCGGGACAGGGGTCTATGGCTACACCTTC.

This chain links TRBV7-2 with TRBJ2-7, with TRBD1 as a possible D gene (5 bases). The germline gives CDR1 SGHTA, CDR2 FQGNSA. V was clipped by 5 bases and J by 5 bases, with 13 bases between them. This CDR3 comprises 13 residues. The CDR3 loop is CASSNYGANEQYF. DNA of the CDR3: TGTGCCAGCAGCAATTATGGGGCTAACGAGCAGTACTTC.

This clone was seen just once. The chain couples TRBV3-1 (or the pseudogene TRBV3-2) to TRBJ2-2, with a weak D call TRBD1 (6 bases). The CDR3 is 15 amino acids. V lost 1 base, J lost 6 bases, and 12 bases lay in between. Germline V gene sequence: CDR1 LGHDT, CDR2 YNNKEL (reference sequence). This CDR3 reads CASSQVRTVSGELFF. As DNA, the CDR3 is TGTGCCAGCAGCCAAGTCAGGACAGTTTCCGGGGAGCTGTTTTTT.

This clone was counted only a few times. The chain links TRBV19 to TRBJ1-1; tentatively, D is TRBD1 (5 bases). CDR3 length: 11 residues. The ends were cut back, 3 bases at V and 7 bases at J, with 6 bases in the middle. Looked up from germline, CDR1 is LNHDA and CDR2 is SQIVND (reference sequence). This CDR3 is CASSMGGEAFF. In nucleotides, the CDR3 is TGTGCCAGTAGTATGGGGGGTGAAGCTTTCTTT.

A note on this clone: Other DNA sequences from this sample encode an identical CDR3 as well. The chain joins TRBV7-2 to TRBJ1-2, with D perhaps matching TRBD1 (6 bases). Trimming pared 4 bases from V and 4 bases from J, leaving 10 bases between. Germline assignment: CDR1 SGHTA and CDR2 FQGNSA. The CDR3 extends over 13 amino acids. The CDR3 DNA reads TGTGCCAGCAGCTCTACAGGGTCCTATGGCTACACCTTC. Residues: CASSSTGSYGYTF.

This clone was seen a few times. V and J are TRBV19 and TRBJ2-1; 8 bases are shared with TRBD1. CDR1 and CDR2 (germline): LNHDA, SQIVND (reference sequence). The junction had 8 bases not matched to a gene; V was cut back by 6 bases and J by 4 bases. This CDR3 spans 15 amino acids. The DNA of the CDR3 is TGTGCCAGTAGCAGACAGGGACAGGAATACAATGAGCAGTTCTTC. Translated, it gives CASSRQGQEYNEQFF.

Only a few counts were recorded for this clone. The chain combines TRBV27 with TRBJ2-3; tentative D call: TRBD2 (5 bases). CDR1 is MNHEY, CDR2 SMNVEV, per germline (reference sequence). The CDR3 sequence is 16 residues long. V dropped 5 bases and J dropped 1 base, with 16 bases sitting between them. The CDR3 nucleotides are TGTGCCAGCAGTCCACTCGCCAGCGGCCGCACAGATACGCAGTATTTT. It codes for CASSPLASGRTDTQYF.

This rearrangement joins TRBV30 to TRBJ1-1, with D tentatively TRBD1 (6 bases). The CDR3 totals 15 residues. Germline lookup yields CDR1 GTSNPN and CDR2 SVGIG (reference sequence). Trimming stripped 1 base from V and 0 bases from J, with 12 bases between. The DNA for the CDR3 is TGTGCCTGGAGTGGATGGGGGGGCCTGAACACTGAAGCTTTCTTT. This sequence encodes CAWSGWGGLNTEAFF.

J is TRBJ1-2 and V is TRBV5-1; 9 nucleotides line up with TRBD1. The trim removed 4 bases at V and 3 bases at J, leaving 4 bases unmatched. The CDR3 length is 14 residues. Germline V gene data show CDR1 as SGHRS and CDR2 as YFSETQ. CDR3 coding DNA: TGCGCCAGCAGCCTCCGGGACAGGGACTATGGCTACACCTTC. Protein product: CASSLRDRDYGYTF.

The V and J genes are TRBV6-5 and TRBJ1-6; D ambiguous. The germline gives CDR1 MNHEY, CDR2 SVGAGI. CDR3 length equals 13 residues. Trimming stripped 6 bases from V and 7 bases from J, with 10 bases between. The CDR3 DNA follows: TGTGCCAGCAGGGGCCAAAGGAATTCACCCCTCCACTTT. This codes for CASRGQRNSPLHF.

This clone was counted between two and nine times. The rearrangement joins TRBV9 to TRBJ2-7; D is perhaps TRBD1 (6 bases). The germline CDR1 and CDR2 sequences are SGDLS and YYNGEE. V dropped 0 bases and J dropped 0 bases, with 10 bases sitting between them. The length of the CDR3 is 15 residues. The CDR3 DNA reads as TGTGCCAGCAGCGTAGGTTCAGGGGCCTCCTACGAGCAGTACTTC. Translating gives CASSVGSGASYEQYF.

The CDR3 region is CASSGGSGGDNEQFF. The CDR3 DNA reads as TGCGCCAGCAGCGGGGGTTCCGGGGGAGACAATGAGCAGTTCTTC. The V call is TRBV5-1, the J call TRBJ2-1; weak D call: TRBD2 (6 bases). The CDR3 extends over 15 amino acids. Germline V gives CDR1 SGHRS, CDR2 YFSETQ. Deletions cut 4 bases from V and 5 bases from J, with 16 bases between.

V is TRBV11-2 and J is TRBJ2-1, with TRBD2 matching over 7 bases. The CDR3 extends over 13 amino acids. The V gene's germline CDR1 is SGHAT and CDR2 FQNNGV. The V gene end was trimmed by 5 bases and the J gene end by 6 bases; junction bases not matched to a gene: 4. DNA for the CDR3: TGTGCCAGCAGCCCGGGGGGAGGCAATGAGCAGTTCTTC. The encoded protein is CASSPGGGNEQFF.

Only one count was recorded for this clone. The chain is built from TRBV7-8 and TRBJ2-1; no firm D call. Trimming took 4 bases from V and 2 from J, leaving 9 bases between them. In germline, CDR1 is SGHVS, CDR2 FQNEAQ. CDR3 length: 14 amino acids. CDR3 loop: CASSSGLTYNEQFF. The DNA of the CDR3 is TGTGCCAGCAGCTCTGGGCTAACCTACAATGAGCAGTTCTTC.

The chain carries TRBV3-1 (or the pseudogene TRBV3-2) and TRBJ2-7; TRBD2 agrees at 9 bases. The CDR3 contains 14 residues. CDR1 is LGHDT, CDR2 YNNKEL, per germline (reference sequence). J gave up 2 bases and V 5 bases, and 4 bases lay outside the gene matches. CDR3 nucleotide sequence: TGTGCCAGCAGCTATGCGGGGGGGCCCTACGAGCAGTACTTC. Amino acid sequence: CASSYAGGPYEQYF.

This clone was picked up one time. The genes are TRBV7-9 and TRBJ1-1, with D possibly being TRBD1 (6 bases). This CDR3 contains 15 residues. Trimming took 2 bases from V and 0 from J, leaving 10 bases between them. Germline CDR1 is SEHNR and CDR2 is FQNEAQ (reference sequence). CDR3 protein: CASSLSGQVNTEAFF. Written as DNA, the CDR3 is TGTGCCAGCAGCTTATCGGGACAAGTGAACACTGAAGCTTTCTTT.

The gene calls are TRBV6-5 and TRBJ1-2; 7 bases map to TRBD1. Germline V CDR1 and CDR2: MNHEY, SVGAGI. There are 13 residues in the CDR3. Trimming took 8 bases from V and 5 from J; bases not matched to a gene: 8. CDR3 amino acids: CASSSTGDYGYTF. CDR3 DNA sequence: TGTGCCAGCTCCTCAACAGGGGATTATGGCTACACCTTC.

The chain recombines TRBV7-9 with TRBJ2-1, with TRBD2 matching 15 bases. The CDR3 covers 17 residues. The trim removed 3 bases at V and 9 bases at J, leaving 9 bases unmatched. Germline lookup yields CDR1 SEHNR and CDR2 FQNEAQ (reference sequence). CDR3 nucleotide sequence: TGTGCCAGCAGCTTTTCCGGACTAGCGGGAGGGCCTGGTGAGCAGTTCTTC. Translating it yields CASSFSGLAGGPGEQFF.

This clone appeared a single time. This sequence joins TRBV5-1 and TRBJ2-2, with D tentatively TRBD1 (5 bases). Trimming took 0 bases from V and 2 from J, leaving 11 bases between them. Germline V CDR1 and CDR2: SGHRS, YFSETQ. The length of the CDR3 is 16 residues. The chain's CDR3 is CASSLGGRDNTGELFF. CDR3 nucleotide sequence: TGCGCCAGCAGCTTGGGAGGCAGGGATAACACCGGGGAGCTGTTTTTT.

This chain's CDR3 is CASSPGLGINEQFF. In DNA, the CDR3 is TGTGCCAGCTCCCCGGGACTAGGGATCAATGAGCAGTTCTTC. The V gene is TRBV18, the J gene TRBJ2-1; 8 bases line up with TRBD2. V dropped 6 bases and J dropped 6; count of bases not matched to a gene: 7. The CDR3 is 14 residues long. Looked up from germline, CDR1 is KGHSH and CDR2 is LQKENI. Complete variable domain (other parts from reference TRBV18 and TRBJ2-1): NAGVMQNPRHLVRRRGQEARLRCSPMKGHSHVYWYRQLPEEGLKFMVYLQKENIIDESGMPKERFSAEFPKEGPSILRIQQVVRGDSAAYFCASSPGLGINEQFFGPGTRLTVL.

A few counts support this clone. The chain recombines TRBV30 with TRBJ2-2; tentative D call: TRBD2 (5 bases). The V gene lost 1 base and the J gene lost 6 bases, with 6 bases spanning the gap. Germline CDR1 reads GTSNPN; CDR2 reads SVGIG (reference sequence). This CDR3 region has 12 residues. The CDR3 coding sequence is TGTGCCTGGAGTGGGACTCCCGGGGAGCTGTTTTTT. This sequence encodes CAWSGTPGELFF. The full variable domain, rest sourced from reference TRBV30 and TRBJ2-2, is SQTIHQWPATLVQPVGSPLSLECTVEGTSNPNLYWYRQAAGRGLQLLFYSVGIGQISSEVPQNLSASRPQDRQFILSSKKLLLSDSGFYLCAWSGTPGELFFGEGSRLTVL.

This chain links TRBV24-1 with TRBJ1-1; D remains unclear. Germline V gene lookup returns CDR1 KGHDR and CDR2 SFDVKD. The ends were cut back, 4 bases at V and 7 bases at J, with 6 bases in the middle. This CDR3 spans 11 amino acids. The CDR3 nucleotides read TGTGCCACCAGTGACAATTTTGAAGCTTTCTTT. As protein: CATSDNFEAFF.